This T cell receptor (beta chain) was sequenced in a study of metastatic and nonmetastatic thyroid tumors. Study-wide context: The comparison covered peripheral blood and tumor or nodule tissue in malignant and benign thyroid patients. Notes on the study in general: Reportedly, malignant thyroid tumors had significantly higher TCR beta diversity than benign nodules, in blood and tumor.

This clone is classed as medium-sized. The antigen remains unidentified. How the authors handled the data: A classifier of distant metastasis in papillary thyroid cancer was built from CDR3 differences (across clinicopathological groups). Through MiXCR, TCRdb re-clonotyped the PCR reads. It is TCRdb's table, rather than the study itself, that gives the V and J calls and clone size. The sample carries approximately 12,000 clones, around 20% recorded once. All patients were untreated before thyroid surgery. With 3 bases removed from V and 1 base from J, the gap between germline ends came to 10 bases. The CDR3 consists of 15 residues.

The sequence came from a female donor with papillary thyroid cancer or a benign thyroid nodule (not recorded which). Some clones in this sample may be carry-over from other donors' samples. This chain uses TRBV12-3 or TRBV12-4 with TRBJ1-3; a possible D gene is TRBD1 (5 bases). Sample: adjacent normal tissue. The CDR3 sequence is CASSLGVGSGNTIYF. DNA of the CDR3: TGTGCCAGCAGTTTGGGGGTCGGGTCTGGAAACACCATATATTTT.